One TCR beta chain is described in this entry. Its specificity is unknown. One entry per CDR3 protein results from TCRdb running MiXCR on the reads. The table lists some 920,000 distinct CDR3 sequences, approximately 30% of them singletons. This sample was taken from a study of T cell repertoires in cytomegalovirus infection. Notes on the study in general: Within the response measured ex vivo, HLA-C-restricted CMV-specific TCR beta clonotypes were dominant.

Trimming cost V 0 bases and J 6 bases, with 7 bases left between them. Germline assignment: CDR1 SGHKS and CDR2 YYEKEE (reference sequence). The length of the CDR3 is 13 residues. The chain couples TRBV5-5 to TRBJ2-1; D is uncertain. This receptor was obtained from a human donor in good health (CMV status not recorded). Some clones in this sample may be carry-over from other donors' samples. Sequenced material: cultured CD8+ T cells from PBMCs, taken from culture after CMV antigen stimulation. The chain's CDR3 is CASSLVRVNEQFF. The CDR3 coding sequence is TGTGCCAGCAGCTTGGTTAGGGTCAATGAGCAGTTCTTC.